Following are 30 T cell receptor beta chains from one sample sequenced in a study of vaccination and CD4 T cells after COVID-19. Antigens for these TCRs are unknown. Sequencing of the DNA from cultured CD4+ T cells was carried out with the Oncomine TCR Beta short-read assay. MiXCR, run by TCRdb on the PCR reads, gives a single entry per CDR3 protein. This sample has about 7,600 distinct CDR3 sequences; roughly two fifths occur once, and the top ten carry under 15%. The sample's treatment: approximately 11-day PBMC culture with coronavirus spike peptide pools or control peptides (ViraFEST assay). According to the study, CD4+ T cells from the unexposed donor were gathered ahead of the COVID-19 pandemic (2011-2018). Sample: CD4+ T cells from blood, cultured in vitro. Every receptor here comes from a human donor in good health.

This clonotype counts as medium-sized (0.01 to 0.1%). V and J are TRBV19 and TRBJ1-3; 9 bases align to TRBD1. In germline, CDR1 is LNHDA, CDR2 SQIVND (reference sequence). The CDR3 extends over 16 amino acids. The V segment lost 5 bases and the J segment 3 bases; nucleotides outside the gene matches: 8. Here the CDR3 DNA reads TGTGCCAGTAGTCTCCGACAGGGGGGCTATGGAAACACCATATATTTT. This encodes CASSLRQGGYGNTIYF.

The chain carries TRBV7-9 and TRBJ2-7; 7 positions agree with TRBD1. There are 15 residues in the CDR3. V shed 1 base, J shed 1 base, and the junction held 4 bases outside the gene matches. Germline V gene data show CDR1 as SEHNR and CDR2 as FQNEAQ (reference sequence). CDR3 amino acids: CASSLGWDSSYEQYF. Written as DNA, the CDR3 is TGTGCCAGCAGCTTAGGCTGGGACAGTTCCTACGAGCAGTACTTC.

The genes are TRBV20-1 and TRBJ1-1, with D uncertain. This CDR3 has 15 residues. Germline CDR1 and CDR2: DFQATT and SNEGSKA (reference sequence). V lost 6 bases and J lost 4, with 21 bases in between. CDR3 nucleotide sequence: TGCAGTGCCAGCCGTTTCGGCGTTCGGGGCACTGAAGCTTTCTTT. Its translation is CSASRFGVRGTEAFF.

This clonotype has a handful of counts. This chain connects TRBV27 to TRBJ1-1; 7 bases are a match to TRBD1. With V trimmed by 4 bases and J by 8 bases, 7 bases remained unmatched. The CDR3 has 13 amino acids. The germline gives CDR1 MNHEY, CDR2 SMNVEV (reference sequence). In DNA, the CDR3 is TGTGCCAGCAGTTCCCCTGACAGGGCGGAAGCTTTCTTT. Translation: CASSSPDRAEAFF.

The rearrangement links TRBV2 to TRBJ2-5; a possible D gene is TRBD2 (6 bases). CDR3 length equals 14 residues. Looked up from germline, CDR1 is SNHLY and CDR2 is FYNNEI. V was trimmed by 3 bases and J by 1 base, leaving 9 bases between them. The CDR3 nucleotides are TGTGCCAGCAGTGATTGGGACTCCCAAGAGACCCAGTACTTC. The encoded protein is CASSDWDSQETQYF. The full variable domain, rest sourced from reference TRBV2 and TRBJ2-5, is EPEVTQTPSHQVTQMGQEVILRCVPISNHLYFYWYRQILGQKVEFLVSFYNNEISEKSEIFDDQFSVERPDGSNFTLKIRSTKLEDSAMYFCASSDWDSQETQYFGPGTRLLVL.

This clonotype was detected only a few times. This sequence joins TRBV7-2 and TRBJ1-2, with TRBD1 matching over 10 bases. V dropped 1 base and J dropped 8; count of bases not matched to a gene: 10. Looked up from germline, CDR1 is SGHTA and CDR2 is FQGNSA. The CDR3 sequence is 16 residues long. The CDR3 loop reads CASSLVGTGDLGGYTF. CDR3 DNA sequence: TGTGCCAGCAGCTTAGTAGGGACAGGGGATTTGGGGGGCTACACCTTC.

This clonotype was recorded a few times. The chain couples TRBV11-3 to TRBJ2-6; 10 positions match TRBD1. Unmatched junction bases numbered 9, after V lost 5 bases and J lost 8 bases. This CDR3 has 16 residues. The germline CDR1 and CDR2 sequences are SGHNT and YENEEA. In DNA form, the CDR3 reads TGTGCCAGCAGCCCCGATCCGGGACAGGGGTCCAACGTCCTGACTTTC. Protein sequence: CASSPDPGQGSNVLTF.

This clonotype was seen more than once but under ten times. This rearrangement joins TRBV24-1 to TRBJ2-3; 8 bases line up with TRBD1. V lost 3 bases to trimming and J lost 4 bases; unmatched junction nucleotides: 8. The length of the CDR3 is 16 residues. Germline V CDR1 and CDR2: KGHDR, SFDVKD. The CDR3, as DNA: TGTGCCACCAGTGATACGAACAGGGGGTTCGCAGATACGCAGTATTTT. It yields the protein CATSDTNRGFADTQYF.

The chain has TRBV5-5 and TRBJ2-3; 8 bases match TRBD1. V trimming: 0 bases; J trimming: 4 bases; junction bases outside the gene matches: 4. Germline CDR1 reads SGHKS; CDR2 reads YYEKEE (reference sequence). This CDR3 has 15 residues. The CDR3 sequence is CASSLVGQGADTQYF. CDR3 nucleotides: TGTGCCAGCAGCTTGGTAGGACAGGGAGCAGATACGCAGTATTTT.

This clonotype was counted only a few times. The rearrangement links TRBV15 to TRBJ2-3, with 7 positions matching TRBD1. Germline assignment: CDR1 LNHNV and CDR2 YYDKDF (reference sequence). Trimming at V came to 0 bases and at J to 13 bases, leaving 10 bases not matched to a gene. The CDR3 runs to 14 residues. The chain's CDR3 is CATSRDPGGTTKYF. CDR3 nucleotides: TGTGCCACCAGCAGAGATCCAGGGGGAACAACGAAGTATTTT.

This clonotype has just a few counts. V is TRBV6-1 and J is TRBJ1-2, with 9 bases identical to TRBD1. The V segment lost 7 bases and the J segment 3 bases; nucleotides outside the gene matches: 9. CDR3 length equals 15 residues. Germline loops: CDR1 MNHNS, CDR2 SASEGT. The DNA for the CDR3 is TGTGCCAGCACCACACGGAGGACAGGGGACTATGGCTACACCTTC. Translation gives CASTTRRTGDYGYTF.

In this sample, this clonotype turned up a few times. V usage is TRBV27 and J usage is TRBJ2-7, with 8 bases fitting TRBD2. V lost 3 bases to trimming and J lost 0 bases; unmatched junction nucleotides: 10. This CDR3 has 17 residues. Germline loops: CDR1 MNHEY, CDR2 SMNVEV (reference sequence). DNA of the CDR3: TGTGCCAGCAGTTTCCGTCCAGCGGGAGTCTTCTCCTACGAGCAGTACTTC. Its protein product is CASSFRPAGVFSYEQYF.

The chain recombines TRBV15 with TRBJ1-2; TRBD1 might be the D (6 bases). The germline V gene has CDR1 LNHNV and CDR2 YYDKDF (reference sequence). The ends were cut back, 3 bases at V and 8 bases at J, with 19 bases in the middle. The length of the CDR3 is 15 residues. This CDR3 reads CATSRLYRGREGYTF. As DNA, the CDR3 is TGTGCCACCAGCAGGTTATATCGGGGGCGCGAAGGCTACACCTTC.

V and J are TRBV6-1 and TRBJ2-5, with D possibly being TRBD2 (5 bases). V lost 11 bases and J lost 4, with 11 bases in between. Germline lookup yields CDR1 MNHNS and CDR2 SASEGT. The length of the CDR3 is 11 residues. The CDR3 sequence: CASAGGETQYF. The CDR3, as DNA: TGTGCCTCCGCTGGAGGAGAGACCCAGTACTTC.

This rearrangement joins TRBV12-3 or TRBV12-4 to TRBJ1-5, with unresolved D. The CDR3 has 15 residues. Trimming cost V 3 bases and J 0 bases, with 9 bases left between them. The CDR3 DNA is TGTGCCAGCAGTTTTGGCGCGATTAGCAATCAGCCCCAGCATTTT. This codes for CASSFGAISNQPQHF.

The V and J genes are TRBV6-5 and TRBJ2-7, with TRBD1 matching over 10 bases. Germline V gene sequence: CDR1 MNHEY, CDR2 SVGAGI. The CDR3 loop spans 14 amino acids. Germline trimming cut 6 bases from V and 2 bases from J; bases unmatched to any gene: 4. The CDR3, as DNA: TGTGCCAGCAGGTACGGGACAGGGGCCTACGAGCAGTACTTC. The encoded protein is CASRYGTGAYEQYF.

The chain combines TRBV4-2 with TRBJ1-1, with TRBD1 as a possible D gene (5 bases). The V gene's germline CDR1 is LGHNA and CDR2 YNFKEQ. V dropped 4 bases and J dropped 2 bases, with 14 bases sitting between them. The CDR3 consists of 15 residues. The CDR3 DNA sequence: TGTGCCAGCAGCCCTTCCTGGGGGACCAACACTGAAGCTTTCTTT. Translated, it gives CASSPSWGTNTEAFF.

The genes are TRBV6-2 or TRBV6-3 and TRBJ1-5; TRBD1 is a possible D gene (6 bases). V lost 8 bases, J lost 4 bases, and 9 bases lay in between. Germline assignment: CDR1 MNHEY and CDR2 SVGEGT. This CDR3 spans 12 amino acids. CDR3 sequence reads: CASQGKNQPQHF. The CDR3 nucleotides are TGTGCCAGCCAGGGGAAGAATCAGCCCCAGCATTTT.

The V gene is TRBV28, the J gene TRBJ1-6; D ambiguous. This CDR3 spans 17 amino acids. The V end lost 7 bases, the J end lost 6 bases, and 22 bases lay between the germline ends. Germline CDR1 MDHEN, CDR2 SYDVKM. The CDR3 DNA reads as TGTGCCAGCAATACCCCGGGCTTGGGTCGGTCTAATTCACCCCTCCACTTT. Translation gives CASNTPGLGRSNSPLHF.

The chain carries TRBV27 and TRBJ2-3; no clear D gene. Germline V gene sequence: CDR1 MNHEY, CDR2 SMNVEV (reference sequence). V was shortened by 3 bases and J by 8 bases, with 12 bases between the two germline ends. The CDR3 is made up of 13 amino acids. This CDR3 reads CASSFSPLSTQYF. CDR3 DNA: TGTGCCAGCAGTTTTAGCCCCTTATCTACGCAGTATTTT.

This clonotype showed up just a few times. J is TRBJ1-2 and V is TRBV28, with TRBD1 as a possible D gene (6 bases). The CDR3 extends over 14 amino acids. V lost 8 bases to trimming and J lost 7 bases, with 20 bases between them. The germline V gene encodes CDR1 MDHEN and CDR2 SYDVKM. In DNA form, the CDR3 reads TGTGCCAGCCGAGGAGCAGGGGTGAAGGGTGGCTACACCTTC. It codes for CASRGAGVKGGYTF.

This clonotype has just a few counts. The CDR3 sequence: CASSRGLTLGTDTQYF. The DNA for the CDR3 is TGTGCCAGCAGCCGTGGACTAACTTTGGGCACAGATACGCAGTATTTT. The chain links TRBV27 to TRBJ2-3, with a weak D call TRBD2 (6 bases). CDR1 is MNHEY, CDR2 SMNVEV, per germline (reference sequence). V lost 6 bases, J lost 1 base, and 17 bases lay in between. This CDR3 is built from 16 residues.

This sequence joins TRBV24-1 and TRBJ2-2, with 11 bases matching TRBD1. V lost 3 bases to trimming and J lost 6 bases; unmatched junction nucleotides: 5. The V gene's germline CDR1 is KGHDR and CDR2 SFDVKD. The CDR3 is 16 residues long. CDR3 protein: CATSDLGQGAAGELFF. CDR3 nucleotides: TGTGCCACCAGTGATCTCGGACAGGGGGCGGCCGGGGAGCTGTTTTTT.

This clonotype was detected a few times. V gene TRBV7-2 combines with J gene TRBJ1-1; 7 nucleotides match TRBD1. The V gene end was trimmed by 5 bases and the J gene end by 5 bases; junction bases not matched to a gene: 5. The CDR3 length is 13 residues. The germline CDR1 and CDR2 sequences are SGHTA and FQGNSA. In DNA form, the CDR3 reads TGTGCCAGCAGCCGCGACAGGGCTACTGAAGCTTTCTTT. Its protein product is CASSRDRATEAFF.

This clonotype was recorded a few times. The genes are TRBV7-6 and TRBJ1-2; possibly TRBD1 for D (6 bases). The CDR3 spans 18 residues. Trimming cost V 1 base and J 3 bases, with 21 bases left between them. Germline V gene data show CDR1 as SGHVS and CDR2 as FNYEAQ. The CDR3 nucleotides read TGTGCCAGCAGCTTAGGGGTTAGAGGGACAAAAGGAGACTATGGCTACACCTTC. The encoded protein is CASSLGVRGTKGDYGYTF.

V gene TRBV20-1 combines with J gene TRBJ1-3; D possibly corresponds to TRBD1 (6 bases). The CDR3 has 13 residues. V lost 4 bases and J 2 bases, leaving 9 bases between the germline ends. Germline V gene data show CDR1 as DFQATT and CDR2 as SNEGSKA (reference sequence). CDR3 in DNA: TGCAGTGCTAAGGGGGAGGCTGGAAACACCATATATTTT. Its protein product is CSAKGEAGNTIYF.

CDR3 in amino acids: CASSEPVWGVDGYTF. CDR3 nucleotides: TGTGCCAGCAGTGAACCCGTTTGGGGCGTTGATGGCTACACCTTC. The chain links TRBV2 to TRBJ1-2; TRBD1 is a possible D gene (5 bases). CDR1 is SNHLY and CDR2 is FYNNEI in the germline V gene. V was cut by 2 bases and J by 6 bases, with 16 bases left in between. CDR3 length: 15 residues. The whole variable domain, filled in from reference TRBV2 and TRBJ1-2, reads EPEVTQTPSHQVTQMGQEVILRCVPISNHLYFYWYRQILGQKVEFLVSFYNNEISEKSEIFDDQFSVERPDGSNFTLKIRSTKLEDSAMYFCASSEPVWGVDGYTFGSGTRLTVV.

This clonotype was seen only a few times. The chain joins TRBV7-2 to TRBJ1-5; TRBD1 agrees at 9 bases. J lost 3 bases, V lost 5 bases, and 11 bases had no gene match. The CDR3 contains 17 residues. The V gene's germline CDR1 is SGHTA and CDR2 FQGNSA. The CDR3 is CASSPLDRGGYNQPQHF. The CDR3 nucleotides read TGTGCCAGCAGCCCGTTGGACAGGGGAGGTTACAATCAGCCCCAGCATTTT.

V and J are TRBV28 and TRBJ2-5, with D maybe TRBD1 (6 bases). V was clipped by 9 bases and J by 0 bases, with 17 bases between them. Germline V gene data show CDR1 as MDHEN and CDR2 as SYDVKM. The CDR3 loop spans 15 amino acids. CDR3 sequence: CASKQGKTYQETQYF. In DNA, the CDR3 is TGTGCCAGTAAACAGGGAAAGACGTACCAAGAGACCCAGTACTTC.

The rearrangement uses TRBV7-9 and TRBJ1-5; TRBD1 matches at 11 bases. After removal of 5 bases from V and 4 bases from J, the junction contained 4 bases not matched to a gene. The germline V gene has CDR1 SEHNR and CDR2 FQNEAQ (reference sequence). The CDR3 runs 15 residues. CDR3: CASSGDRGGNQPQHF. The CDR3 DNA sequence: TGTGCCAGCAGCGGGGACAGGGGGGGTAATCAGCCCCAGCATTTT.